The 14 T cell receptor beta chains below come from one sample, sequenced in a study of blood T cell repertoires in COVID-19. Here immunoSEQ multiplex PCR was the method, and the copy in TCRdb shows in-frame clones only, minus some. The repertoire includes about 150,000 clones, 75% to 90% of them detected once, and roughly 15% sits in the top ten. The material sequenced was peripheral blood. These receptor sequences come from a woman aged 40 to 50 with acute or convalescent COVID-19.

The rearrangement joins TRBV9 to TRBJ1-6; D remains unclear. Germline CDR1 reads SGDLS; CDR2 reads YYNGEE. V was pared by 2 bases and J by 12 bases, with 15 bases between. The CDR3 contains 14 residues. The CDR3 loop reads CASSVAGINGPLHF. The CDR3 bases are TGTGCCAGCAGCGTTGCCGGGATCAATGGACCCCTCCACTTT.

V usage is TRBV3-1 (or the pseudogene TRBV3-2) and J usage is TRBJ2-7; 7 bases agree with TRBD1. Germline-derived CDR1 and CDR2 are LGHDT and YNNKEL (reference sequence). The CDR3 spans 13 residues. J was trimmed by 6 bases and V by 3 bases; bases with no gene match: 5. CDR3 bases: TGTGCCAGCAGCCAGCAAAGGGGGCCCGAGCAGTACTTC. It encodes CASSQQRGPEQYF.

V and J are TRBV5-4 and TRBJ2-1; TRBD2 matches at 11 bases. Germline V gene lookup returns CDR1 SGHNT and CDR2 YYREEE (reference sequence). The CDR3 sequence is 18 residues long. The V segment lost 2 bases and the J segment 6 bases; nucleotides outside the gene matches: 13. CDR3 in DNA: TGTGCCAGCAGCTTTGGGTTAGCGGGGGGGCCGACATTCAATGAGCAGTTCTTC. It translates to CASSFGLAGGPTFNEQFF.

This sequence joins TRBV10-2 and TRBJ2-1; possible D gene TRBD1, 5 bases. The V end was cut by 10 bases, the J end by 5 bases, with 15 bases between. Per germline, CDR1 WSHSY and CDR2 SAAADI. The CDR3 length is 13 residues. The CDR3: CATARTLDNEQFF. In DNA form, the CDR3 reads TGCGCCACCGCTAGGACATTGGACAATGAGCAGTTCTTC.

The CDR3 DNA reads TGTGCCAGCAGTTACCGGCTAGCGGGAAATGGATACACAGATACGCAGTATTTT. It encodes CASSYRLAGNGYTDTQYF. The V call is TRBV6-2 or TRBV6-3, the J call TRBJ2-3, with 9 bases lining up with TRBD2. In germline, CDR1 is MNHEY, CDR2 SVGEGT. The ends lost 2 bases at V and 2 bases at J; junction bases unmatched: 11. The CDR3 totals 18 residues.

This chain joins TRBV9 and TRBJ1-5; D unclear. The ends were cut back, 0 bases at V and 3 bases at J, with 10 bases in the middle. CDR1 is SGDLS and CDR2 is YYNGEE in the germline V gene. The CDR3 is 15 residues long. The CDR3: CASSVGPGYNQPQHF. DNA for the CDR3: TGTGCCAGCAGCGTAGGGCCGGGTTACAATCAGCCCCAGCATTTT. Together with reference TRBV9 and TRBJ1-5, the CDR3 gives the full variable domain: DSGVTQTPKHLITATGQRVTLRCSPRSGDLSVYWYQQSLDQGLQFLIQYYNGEERAKGNILERFSAQQFPDLHSELNLSSLELGDSALYFCASSVGPGYNQPQHFGDGTRLSIL.

The V gene is TRBV7-2, the J gene TRBJ2-3; D not certain. V lost 2 bases, J lost 7 bases, and 19 bases lay in between. CDR3 size: 16 residues. CDR1 and CDR2 (germline): SGHTA, FQGNSA. CDR3 region: CASSLSWSHSSYTQYF. Here the CDR3 DNA reads TGTGCCAGCAGCTTAAGCTGGTCGCACTCTTCTTATACGCAGTATTTT.

The J gene is TRBJ2-6, the V gene TRBV3-1 (or the pseudogene TRBV3-2), with D tentatively TRBD1 (5 bases). V was cut by 0 bases and J by 8 bases, with 8 bases left in between. The V gene's germline CDR1 is LGHDT and CDR2 YNNKEL (reference sequence). The CDR3 length is 14 residues. CDR3 amino acids: CASSQDAGTNVLTF. In nucleotides, the CDR3 is TGTGCCAGCAGCCAAGACGCAGGGACCAACGTCCTGACTTTC.

This chain links TRBV27 with TRBJ1-1; unclear D gene. The V end was cut by 4 bases, the J end by 2 bases, with 8 bases between. The CDR3 contains 13 residues. Germline CDR1 reads MNHEY; CDR2 reads SMNVEV (reference sequence). The CDR3 bases are TGTGCCAGCAGTTACCGGGAAAACACTGAAGCTTTCTTT. It translates to CASSYRENTEAFF.

The chain has TRBV25-1 and TRBJ2-2; TRBD2 is a possible D gene (5 bases). Per germline, CDR1 MGHDK and CDR2 SYGVNS. The V end lost 3 bases, the J end lost 4 bases, and 18 bases lay between the germline ends. The CDR3 spans 17 residues. The CDR3 coding sequence is TGTGCCAGCAGTGAGATTACAGCGAGCGGTTTCACCGGGGAGCTGTTTTTT. Translation: CASSEITASGFTGELFF. Using reference TRBV25-1 and TRBJ2-2 for the parts outside the CDR3, the full variable domain is EADIYQTPRYLVIGTGKKITLECSQTMGHDKMYWYQQDPGMELHLIHYSYGVNSTEKGDLSSESTVSRIRTEHFPLTLESARPSHTSQYLCASSEITASGFTGELFFGEGSRLTVL.

This chain links TRBV24-1 with TRBJ1-5; 7 bases are shared with TRBD1. The CDR3 covers 14 residues. Trimming at V came to 5 bases and at J to 5 bases, leaving 5 bases not matched to a gene. The germline V gene has CDR1 KGHDR and CDR2 SFDVKD. CDR3 sequence (DNA): TGTGCCACCAGTGGGGGGGACAGCCATCAGCCCCAGCATTTT. It encodes CATSGGDSHQPQHF.

The CDR3 DNA is TGTGCCAGCTCACGGACAGGAGAAAGCACAGATACGCAGTATTTT. Protein sequence: CASSRTGESTDTQYF. V is TRBV18 and J is TRBJ2-3, with 7 positions matching TRBD1. The CDR3 has 15 amino acids. J lost 0 bases, V lost 4 bases, and 4 bases had no gene match. Germline V lookup: CDR1 KGHSH, CDR2 LQKENI.

V and J are TRBV25-1 and TRBJ2-2, with 7 nucleotides matching TRBD1. Trimming removed 8 bases from V and 4 bases from J; junction bases left unmatched: 10. The germline CDR1 and CDR2 sequences are MGHDK and SYGVNS. The CDR3 loop spans 15 amino acids. The CDR3 is CASGTADRPTGELFF. The CDR3 nucleotides are TGTGCCAGCGGAACAGCGGACAGGCCCACCGGGGAGCTGTTTTTT.

The chain links TRBV24-1 to TRBJ2-7; 7 bases match TRBD1. The length of the CDR3 is 13 residues. Trimming cost V 4 bases and J 5 bases; bases outside gene matches: 4. CDR1 KGHDR and CDR2 SFDVKD come from the germline V gene. The CDR3 DNA follows: TGTGCCACCAGTGACGAAGGGGGCGACGAGCAGTACTTC. Residues: CATSDEGGDEQYF.